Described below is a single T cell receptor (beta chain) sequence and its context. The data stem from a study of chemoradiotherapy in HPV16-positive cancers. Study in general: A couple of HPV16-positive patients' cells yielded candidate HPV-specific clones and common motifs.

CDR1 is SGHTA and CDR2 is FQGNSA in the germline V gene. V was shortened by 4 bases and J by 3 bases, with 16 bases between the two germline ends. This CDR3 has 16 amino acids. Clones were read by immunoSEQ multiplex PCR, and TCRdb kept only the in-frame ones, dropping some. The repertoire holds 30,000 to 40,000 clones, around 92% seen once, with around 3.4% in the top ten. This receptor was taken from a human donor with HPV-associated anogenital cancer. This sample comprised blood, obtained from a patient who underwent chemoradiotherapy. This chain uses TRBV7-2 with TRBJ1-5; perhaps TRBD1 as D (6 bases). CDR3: CASSYVGGQINQPQHF. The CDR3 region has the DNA TGTGCCAGCAGCTATGTGGGTGGACAGATCAATCAGCCCCAGCATTTT.